This record covers a single T cell receptor beta chain. These data are taken from a study of blood T cell repertoires in COVID-19. CDR3 size: 15 residues. V shed 4 bases and J 6 bases; nucleotides not matched to a gene: 5. Germline CDR1 and CDR2: SGDLS and YYNGEE. Measured with immunoSEQ multiplex PCR; TCRdb has only the in-frame clones, and not every one. The table shows approximately 75,000 clones, with roughly 90% occurring only once. This receptor was obtained from a human donor in a cohort sampled during active COVID-19. The rearrangement joins TRBV9 to TRBJ2-2, with 11 bases that match TRBD2. Sequencing was carried out using peripheral blood. In nucleotides, the CDR3 is TGTGCCAGCAGCCTTAGCGGGGGGGCGTCCGGGGAGCTGTTTTTT. It yields the protein CASSLSGGASGELFF.